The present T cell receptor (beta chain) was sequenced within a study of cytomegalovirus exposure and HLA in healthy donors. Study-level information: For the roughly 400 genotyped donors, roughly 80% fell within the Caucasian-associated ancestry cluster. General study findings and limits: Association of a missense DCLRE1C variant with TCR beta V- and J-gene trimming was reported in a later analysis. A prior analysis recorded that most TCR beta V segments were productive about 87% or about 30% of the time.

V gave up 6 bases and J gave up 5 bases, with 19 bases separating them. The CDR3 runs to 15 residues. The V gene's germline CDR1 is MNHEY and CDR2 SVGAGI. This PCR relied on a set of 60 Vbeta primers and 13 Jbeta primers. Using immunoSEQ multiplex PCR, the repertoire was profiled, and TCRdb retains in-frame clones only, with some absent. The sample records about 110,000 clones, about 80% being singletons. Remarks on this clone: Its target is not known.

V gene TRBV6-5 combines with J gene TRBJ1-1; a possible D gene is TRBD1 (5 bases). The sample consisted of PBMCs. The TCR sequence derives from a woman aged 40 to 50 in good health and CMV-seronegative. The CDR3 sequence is CASSRGRPGDTEAFF. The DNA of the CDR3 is TGTGCCAGCAGCCGGGGGAGGCCTGGGGATACTGAAGCTTTCTTT.